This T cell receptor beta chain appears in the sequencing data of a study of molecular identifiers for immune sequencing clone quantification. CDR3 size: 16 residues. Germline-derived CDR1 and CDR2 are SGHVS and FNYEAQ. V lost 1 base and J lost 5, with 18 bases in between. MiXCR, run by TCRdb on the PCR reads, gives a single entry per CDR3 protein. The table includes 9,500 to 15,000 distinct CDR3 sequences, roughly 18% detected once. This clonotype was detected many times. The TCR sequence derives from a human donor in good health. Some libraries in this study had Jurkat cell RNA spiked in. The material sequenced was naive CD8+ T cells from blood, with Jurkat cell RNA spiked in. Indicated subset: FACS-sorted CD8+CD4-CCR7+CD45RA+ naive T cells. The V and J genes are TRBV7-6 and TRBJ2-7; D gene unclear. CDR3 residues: CASSLGVNVLRDEQYF. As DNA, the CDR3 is TGTGCCAGCAGCTTAGGCGTCAATGTGCTTAGGGACGAGCAGTACTTC.